This T cell receptor beta chain was identified during a study of CD8+ T cells in alopecia areata. Findings of the study overall: Alphabeta T cells residing in normal skin are also sequenced in scalp samples. TCR sharing was clearer in mice than between patients, perhaps partly owing to patient HLA diversity.

Peripheral blood and lesional scalp punch biopsies came from alopecia areata patients. A note on this clone: Its antigen is as yet unknown.

Deletions cut 3 bases from V and 4 bases from J, with 8 bases between. CDR3 length: 13 amino acids. Per germline, CDR1 SGDLS and CDR2 YYNGEE. RNA was extracted and reverse transcribed into cDNA as the sequencing template. Sequencing used immunoSEQ multiplex PCR; TCRdb keeps in-frame clones, though not all of them. In the table there are about 69,000 clones, under 75% of which are singletons. The V gene is TRBV9, the J gene TRBJ1-3; D remains unclear. The sequence was collected from a human donor with alopecia areata. This specimen consisted of CD8+ T cells sorted from blood, obtained at week 0. The CDR3 DNA follows: TGTGCCAGCAGCGCGTGGTCGGGAAACACCATATATTTT. Amino acids: CASSAWSGNTIYF.